The rows below give T cell receptor beta chains drawn from one sample of a study of T cell responses to AZD1222 COVID-19 vaccine. Only in-frame clones appear in the TCRdb table, and some are missing; sequencing was by immunoSEQ multiplex PCR. The table shows around 150,000 clones, with roughly 88% occurring only once. Specimen: peripheral blood, collected on day 0 of AZD1222 vaccination. The origin of the receptors is an adult in good health. The CDR3 runs from the conserved cysteine through the conserved F or W. Fields, in order: V gene, D gene, J gene, clone size, CDR3 DNA, CDR3 protein. D genes are given only for firm matches. Clone sizes are given selectively: once, few, many, or a class where the clone is expanded.

TRBV29-1	.	TRBJ1-1	.	TGCAGCGTCGTCCTCTCTGGCACTGAAGCTTTCTTT	CSVVLSGTEAFF
TRBV19	TRBD2	TRBJ2-7	.	TGTGCCAGTCGGTGGGCTAGCGGGCCAATCTACGAGCAGTACTTC	CASRWASGPIYEQYF
TRBV18	TRBD1	TRBJ2-2	.	TGTGCCAGCTCACCACTCCGGACAGGGGGGTCCGGGGAGCTGTTTTTT	CASSPLRTGGSGELFF
TRBV29-1	.	TRBJ2-7	.	TGCAGCGTTGTCAACAGCTACGAGCAGTACTTC	CSVVNSYEQYF
TRBV5-4	.	TRBJ2-7	.	TGTGCCAGCAGCCCGCCAGGAGCCCGAAAGATCTACGAGCAGTACTTC	CASSPPGARKIYEQYF
TRBV6-5	.	TRBJ1-5	.	TGTGCCAGCGAAGTGGACCGTCGGATTCCGCCCCAGCATTTT	CASEVDRRIPPQHF
TRBV7-9	.	TRBJ2-1	.	TGTGCCAGCAGCTTCACCCTAGCTTACAATGAGCAGTTCTTC	CASSFTLAYNEQFF
TRBV6-5	.	TRBJ2-7	.	TGTGCCAGCAGTTACAGGCGACCTGGGGACGAGCAGTACTTC	CASSYRRPGDEQYF
TRBV5-4	TRBD1	TRBJ2-1	.	TGTGCCAGCAGCCCGGGACAGGAACTCAATGAGCAGTTCTTC	CASSPGQELNEQFF
TRBV28	.	TRBJ1-1	.	TGTGCCAGCTTGACGTTCACTGAAGCTTTCTTT	CASLTFTEAFF
TRBV19	.	TRBJ1-5	.	TGTGCCAGTAGTAGCCGGGCCGACAATCAGCCCCAGCATTTT	CASSSRADNQPQHF
TRBV5-1	.	TRBJ1-3	.	TGCGCCAGCAGCGGAGGGACGGCCTCTGGAAACACCATATATTTT	CASSGGTASGNTIYF
TRBV5-6	TRBD1	TRBJ1-2	.	TGTGCCAGCAGCTGGGGGGACAGGGTAGTCTATGGCTACACCTTC	CASSWGDRVVYGYTF
TRBV25-1	.	TRBJ2-1	.	TGTGCCAGCGGAGGTAGTTTGAGGTCCTACAATGAGCAGTTCTTC	CASGGSLRSYNEQFF
TRBV5-1	TRBD2	TRBJ2-7	few	TGCGCCAGCAGCTCCGGACTAGCTGCCCCCTACGAGCAGTACTTC	CASSSGLAAPYEQYF
TRBV2	.	TRBJ2-1	.	TGTGCCAGCAGTCTTTCGGGACCAGAGTTCTTC	CASSLSGPEFF
TRBV10-3	.	TRBJ1-1	.	TGTGCCACTCTCGGACAGATGAACACTGAAGCTTTCTTT	CATLGQMNTEAFF
TRBV19	.	TRBJ2-2	.	TGTGCCAGCTTGAGGCGGACGGGGGACACCGGGGAGCTGTTTTTT	CASLRRTGDTGELFF
TRBV27	.	TRBJ2-7	.	TGTGCCAGCAGTTTATTTGGCCGGCGGTCTTCACGGGGGACCTTCCTCGAGCAGTACTTC	CASSLFGRRSSRGTFLEQYF
TRBV6-5	TRBD1	TRBJ1-3	.	TGTGCCAGCAACCCGGACAGGGGGAGAAACACCATATATTTT	CASNPDRGRNTIYF
TRBV5-5	.	TRBJ2-4	.	TGTGCCAGCAGCGGTGTAACGGAGAACATTCAGTACTTC	CASSGVTENIQYF
TRBV29-1	.	TRBJ2-1	.	TGCAGCGTTGATGCGCCTGTGGGGCCCTACAATGAGCAGTTCTTC	CSVDAPVGPYNEQFF
TRBV6-5	.	TRBJ2-7	.	TGTGCCAGCGCAACAGGGTCCTACGAGCAGTACTTC	CASATGSYEQYF
TRBV3-1/TRBV3-2	.	TRBJ1-1	once	TGTGCCAGCAGCCAGGGGGCGGCGGAAGCTTTCTTT	CASSQGAAEAFF
TRBV10-3	.	TRBJ2-1	.	TGTGCCATCCGGGATGGAGGTGAGCAGTTCTTC	CAIRDGGEQFF
TRBV7-2	.	TRBJ1-2	.	TGTGCCAGCAGCGTAACAGGGAACGGCTATGGCTACACCTTC	CASSVTGNGYGYTF